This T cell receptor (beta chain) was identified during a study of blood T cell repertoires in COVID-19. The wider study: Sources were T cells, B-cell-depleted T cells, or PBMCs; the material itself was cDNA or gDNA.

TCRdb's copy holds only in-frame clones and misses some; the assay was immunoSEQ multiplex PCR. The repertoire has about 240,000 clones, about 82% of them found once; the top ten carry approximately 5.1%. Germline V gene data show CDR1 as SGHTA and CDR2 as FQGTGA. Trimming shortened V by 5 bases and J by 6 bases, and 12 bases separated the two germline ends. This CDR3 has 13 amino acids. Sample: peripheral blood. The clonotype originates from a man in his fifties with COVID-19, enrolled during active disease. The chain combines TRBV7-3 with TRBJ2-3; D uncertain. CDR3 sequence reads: CASSKDPEDTQYF. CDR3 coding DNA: TGTGCCAGCAGCAAAGACCCGGAGGATACGCAGTATTTT.